This T cell receptor beta chain was identified during a study of response to subunit inactivated influenza vaccine. Study results and caveats: The study's authors posited that every seasonal influenza vaccination enlists few new T cells.

TCRdb analysed the RT-PCR reads with MiXCR anew, one entry per CDR3 protein. Altogether under 200,000 distinct CDR3 sequences are present, approximately 11% being singletons, with the ten largest covering around 12%. Remarks on this clonotype: The antigen remains unidentified.

V lost 6 bases to trimming and J lost 7 bases, with 22 bases between them. The CDR3 contains 15 residues. The V gene's germline CDR1 is MNHEY and CDR2 SVGEGT. This clonotype was sampled from a man aged 50 or older who received an inactivated influenza vaccine. The chain carries TRBV6-2 or TRBV6-3 and TRBJ2-7; weak D call: TRBD2 (7 bases). This sample comprised non-naive T cells sorted from PBMCs, obtained roughly 48 days after vaccination. CDR3 loop: CASSRRPGGSGEQYF. CDR3 sequence (DNA): TGTGCCAGCAGCCGCCGGCCGGGGGGCTCGGGAGAGCAGTACTTC.